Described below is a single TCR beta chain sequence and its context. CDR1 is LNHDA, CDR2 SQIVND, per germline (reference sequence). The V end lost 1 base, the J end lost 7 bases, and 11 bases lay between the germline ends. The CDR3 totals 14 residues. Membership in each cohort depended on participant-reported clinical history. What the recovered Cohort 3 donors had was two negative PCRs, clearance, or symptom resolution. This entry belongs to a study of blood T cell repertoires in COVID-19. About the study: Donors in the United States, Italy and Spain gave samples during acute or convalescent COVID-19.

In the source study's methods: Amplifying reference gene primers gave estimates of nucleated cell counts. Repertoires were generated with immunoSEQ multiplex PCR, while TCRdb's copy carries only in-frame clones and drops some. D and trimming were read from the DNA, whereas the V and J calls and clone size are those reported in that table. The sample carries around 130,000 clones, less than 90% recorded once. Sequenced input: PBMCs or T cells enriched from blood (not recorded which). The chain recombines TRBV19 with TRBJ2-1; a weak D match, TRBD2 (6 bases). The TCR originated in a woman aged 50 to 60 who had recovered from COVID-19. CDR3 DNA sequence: TGTGCCAGTAGTATAGGTACAGGAGGGAATGAGCAGTTCTTC. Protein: CASSIGTGGNEQFF.